Shown below are 17 T cell receptor beta chains from a single sample sequenced in a study of blood T cell repertoires in COVID-19. The table came from immunoSEQ multiplex PCR; TCRdb's copy has only in-frame clones and leaves some out. The sample records hundreds of thousands of clones, about 85% being singletons. Material for sequencing was peripheral blood. The receptors stem from an elderly woman with active or convalescent COVID-19.

The V call is TRBV24-1, the J call TRBJ2-1; 7 bases are shared with TRBD2. The CDR3 is 13 amino acids. Germline CDR1 KGHDR, CDR2 SFDVKD. V was pared by 3 bases and J by 8 bases, with 3 bases of the junction left unmatched. For the CDR3, the DNA is TGTGCCACCAGTGATGGCGGGAGTCATGAGCAGTTCTTC. The encoded protein is CATSDGGSHEQFF.

The CDR3 is CAWSVRGGTEAFF. CDR3 sequence (DNA): TGTGCCTGGAGTGTACGGGGAGGCACTGAAGCTTTCTTT. The chain employs TRBV30 and TRBJ1-1; D is unresolved. The germline gives CDR1 GTSNPN, CDR2 SVGIG (reference sequence). Deletions cut 0 bases from V and 4 bases from J, with 9 bases between. CDR3 length: 13 residues.

The chain joins TRBV30 to TRBJ2-7, with D possibly matching TRBD1 (6 bases). Germline lookup yields CDR1 GTSNPN and CDR2 SVGIG (reference sequence). The germline V and J ends were trimmed by 1 base and 3 bases, with 7 bases remaining between them. This CDR3 is built from 12 residues. The CDR3 is CAWSDRDYEQYF. The CDR3 nucleotides are TGTGCCTGGAGTGACAGGGACTACGAGCAGTACTTC.

The chain employs TRBV23-1 and TRBJ2-7; 7 nucleotides agree with TRBD2. Being an ORF, TRBV23-1 has a function that is uncertain. Trimming at V came to 5 bases and at J to 5 bases, leaving 24 bases not matched to a gene. The CDR3 covers 19 residues. The CDR3 protein is CASSEHRSRGGQVGNEQYF. Written as DNA, the CDR3 is TGCGCCAGCAGTGAACACAGGAGTCGCGGGGGTCAGGTAGGAAACGAGCAGTACTTC.

The table lists this clone with a few counts. This CDR3 is CAISESQGQGAFF. The DNA of the CDR3 is TGTGCCATCAGTGAGTCGCAGGGACAAGGAGCTTTCTTT. The genes are TRBV10-3 and TRBJ1-1; D perhaps matches TRBD1 (6 bases). This CDR3 contains 13 residues. The germline V gene has CDR1 ENHRY and CDR2 SYGVKD. V lost 0 bases and J 10 bases, leaving 12 bases between the germline ends.

V gene TRBV20-1 combines with J gene TRBJ1-2; tentatively, D is TRBD1 (5 bases). V gave up 3 bases and J gave up 8 bases, with 10 bases separating them. This CDR3 contains 11 residues. Germline lookup yields CDR1 DFQATT and CDR2 SNEGSKA (reference sequence). In DNA, the CDR3 is TGCAGTGCTAGTGGGGCTCGAGGCTACACCTTC. It is translated as CSASGARGYTF.

The chain links TRBV6-2 or TRBV6-3 to TRBJ1-2; D gene ambiguous. V shed 3 bases and J shed 3 bases, with 8 bases lying between them. The CDR3 contains 13 residues. Germline CDR1 and CDR2: MNHEY and SVGEGT. Here the CDR3 reads CASSYWRDYGYTF. CDR3 coding DNA: TGTGCCAGCAGTTATTGGAGGGACTATGGCTACACCTTC.

V is TRBV24-1 and J is TRBJ2-3, with 9 bases fitting TRBD2. The V gene end was trimmed by 6 bases and the J gene end by 5 bases; junction bases not matched to a gene: 8. This CDR3 has 15 residues. CDR1 and CDR2 from the germline V gene are KGHDR and SFDVKD. For the CDR3, the DNA is TGTGCCACCAGTCTAGCGGGGATACAAGGAGATACGCAGTATTTT. Residues: CATSLAGIQGDTQYF.

This chain joins TRBV19 and TRBJ2-3; D is undetermined. This CDR3 comprises 13 residues. Trimming removed 4 bases from V and 6 bases from J, with 11 bases in between. Looked up from germline, CDR1 is LNHDA and CDR2 is SQIVND (reference sequence). CDR3 nucleotide sequence: TGTGCCAGTAGTACCCAGTCGTCGGATACGCAGTATTTT. Translation gives CASSTQSSDTQYF.

This clone was counted a few times. The chain recombines TRBV18 with TRBJ2-3, with D perhaps TRBD1 (5 bases). Per the germline V gene, CDR1 is KGHSH and CDR2 is LQKENI. V was trimmed by 6 bases and J by 4 bases, leaving 11 bases between them. This CDR3 region has 13 residues. The CDR3 reads CASSSRGPDTQYF. As DNA, the CDR3 is TGTGCCAGCTCCTCAAGGGGCCCAGATACGCAGTATTTT.

The chain uses TRBV4-3 and TRBJ2-5; D is perhaps TRBD2 (7 bases). Trimming pared 2 bases from V and 4 bases from J, leaving 20 bases between. This CDR3 region has 17 residues. Per the germline V gene, CDR1 is LGHNA and CDR2 is YSLEER. The CDR3 DNA follows: TGCGCCAGCAGCCAATCGGGAAATGGGGGGGCCGGAGAGACCCAGTACTTC. It codes for CASSQSGNGGAGETQYF.

J is TRBJ2-7 and V is TRBV7-2, with 11 bases aligning to TRBD2. Trimming took 4 bases from V and 11 from J; bases not matched to a gene: 13. The CDR3 runs to 15 residues. Germline V lookup: CDR1 SGHTA, CDR2 FQGNSA. The CDR3 DNA reads as TGTGCCAGCAGCTCGACTAGCGGGGATTGGGCGGGGGAGTACTTC. Translated, it gives CASSSTSGDWAGEYF.

This chain links TRBV2 with TRBJ2-1; 8 nucleotides match TRBD2. This CDR3 spans 11 amino acids. The junction had 1 base not matched to a gene; V was cut back by 6 bases and J by 9 bases. Germline V CDR1 and CDR2: SNHLY, FYNNEI. CDR3 DNA: TGTGCCAGCAGGGGGACTAGTGAGCAGTTCTTC. Translating gives CASRGTSEQFF. Together with reference TRBV2 and TRBJ2-1, the CDR3 gives the full variable domain: EPEVTQTPSHQVTQMGQEVILRCVPISNHLYFYWYRQILGQKVEFLVSFYNNEISEKSEIFDDQFSVERPDGSNFTLKIRSTKLEDSAMYFCASRGTSEQFFGPGTRLTVL.

V is TRBV19 and J is TRBJ1-6; 9 bases are shared with TRBD1. The germline gives CDR1 LNHDA, CDR2 SQIVND (reference sequence). CDR3 length equals 17 residues. J gave up 4 bases and V 5 bases, and 9 bases lay outside the gene matches. The CDR3 spells CASSPETGGLYNSPLHF. CDR3 nucleotides: TGTGCCAGTAGTCCAGAGACAGGGGGATTGTATAATTCACCCCTCCACTTT.

The V and J genes are TRBV18 and TRBJ1-2, with D unresolved. Trimming took off 3 bases at V and 5 bases at J, with 10 bases between the two ends. Germline V gene sequence: CDR1 KGHSH, CDR2 LQKENI. This CDR3 spans 13 amino acids. CDR3 coding DNA: TGTGCCAGCTCACCGTCGGCAGGATATGGCTACACCTTC. It translates to CASSPSAGYGYTF.

The chain employs TRBV5-6 and TRBJ2-3; 12 bases fit TRBD2. The CDR3 has 16 residues. CDR1 is SGHDT, CDR2 YYEEEE, per germline. V dropped 2 bases and J dropped 2; count of bases not matched to a gene: 3. The CDR3 coding sequence is TGTGCCAGCAGCTTTGGACTAGCGGGAACCACAGATACGCAGTATTTT. It codes for CASSFGLAGTTDTQYF.

The chain uses TRBV29-1 and TRBJ1-2; 7 nucleotides agree with TRBD1. CDR3 length: 12 residues. Germline CDR1 SQVTM, CDR2 ANQGSEA. V lost 6 bases, J lost 8 bases, and 9 bases stayed unmatched. The CDR3 loop reads CSVRTGLLGYTF. CDR3 nucleotides: TGCAGCGTCAGGACAGGTCTTCTAGGCTACACCTTC.